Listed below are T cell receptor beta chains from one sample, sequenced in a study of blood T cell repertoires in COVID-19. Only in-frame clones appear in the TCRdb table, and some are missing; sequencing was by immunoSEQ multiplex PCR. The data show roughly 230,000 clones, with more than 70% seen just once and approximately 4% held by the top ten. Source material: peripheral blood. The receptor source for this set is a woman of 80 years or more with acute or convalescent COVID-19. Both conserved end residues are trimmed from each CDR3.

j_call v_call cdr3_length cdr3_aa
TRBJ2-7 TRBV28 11 ASSSGSSYEQY
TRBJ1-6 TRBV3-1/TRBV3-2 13 ASSGQGAIGSPLH
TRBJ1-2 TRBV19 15 ASSGHHRGLRNYGYT
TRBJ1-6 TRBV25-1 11 ASSENRASPLH
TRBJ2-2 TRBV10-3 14 AIRLAGSGNTGELF
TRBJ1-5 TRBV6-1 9 ASSEFGPQH
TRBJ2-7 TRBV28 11 ASTSTGLYEQY
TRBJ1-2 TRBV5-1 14 ASSLGTVGTAHGYT
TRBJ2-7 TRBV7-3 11 ASGPGSSYEQY
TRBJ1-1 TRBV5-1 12 ASSLALDTGEAF
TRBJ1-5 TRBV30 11 AWSRYSNQPQH
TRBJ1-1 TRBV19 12 ASSMAFSTGEAF
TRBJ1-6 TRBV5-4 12 ASSSYGSTSPLH
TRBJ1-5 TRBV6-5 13 ASSYSGQGRGAQH
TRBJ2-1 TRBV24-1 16 ATSDRLAGVTSYNEQF
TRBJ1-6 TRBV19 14 ASSIQEGSSSSPLH
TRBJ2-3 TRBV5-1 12 ASRFGGYTDTQY
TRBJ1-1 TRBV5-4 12 ASSGDRVNTEAF